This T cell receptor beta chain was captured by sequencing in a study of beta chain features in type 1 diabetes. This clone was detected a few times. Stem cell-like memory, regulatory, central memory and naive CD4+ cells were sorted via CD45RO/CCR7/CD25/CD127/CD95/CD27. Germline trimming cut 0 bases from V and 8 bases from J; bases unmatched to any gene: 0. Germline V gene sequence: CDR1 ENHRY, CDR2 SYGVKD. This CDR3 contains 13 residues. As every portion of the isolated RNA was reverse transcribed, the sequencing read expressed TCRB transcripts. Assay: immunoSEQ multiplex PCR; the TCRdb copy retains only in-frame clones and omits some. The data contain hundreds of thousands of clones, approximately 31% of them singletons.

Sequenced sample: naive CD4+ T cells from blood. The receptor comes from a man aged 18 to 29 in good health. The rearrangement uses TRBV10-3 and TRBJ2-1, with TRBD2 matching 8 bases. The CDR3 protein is CAISESTSDEQFF. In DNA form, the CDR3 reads TGTGCCATCAGTGAGTCGACTAGCGATGAGCAGTTCTTC.